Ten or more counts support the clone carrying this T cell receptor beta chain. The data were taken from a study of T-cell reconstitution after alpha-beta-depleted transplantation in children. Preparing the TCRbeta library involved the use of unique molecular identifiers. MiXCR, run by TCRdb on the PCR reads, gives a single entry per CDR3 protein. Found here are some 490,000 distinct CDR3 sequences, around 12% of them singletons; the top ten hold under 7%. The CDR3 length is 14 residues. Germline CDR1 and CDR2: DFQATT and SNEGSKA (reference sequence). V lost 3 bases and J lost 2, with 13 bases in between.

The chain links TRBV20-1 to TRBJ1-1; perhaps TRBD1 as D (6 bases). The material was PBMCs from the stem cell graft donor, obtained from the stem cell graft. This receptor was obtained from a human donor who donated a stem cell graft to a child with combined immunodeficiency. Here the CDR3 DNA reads TGCAGTGCTAGCGTCCCGACAGGAAACACTGAAGCTTTCTTT. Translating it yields CSASVPTGNTEAFF.